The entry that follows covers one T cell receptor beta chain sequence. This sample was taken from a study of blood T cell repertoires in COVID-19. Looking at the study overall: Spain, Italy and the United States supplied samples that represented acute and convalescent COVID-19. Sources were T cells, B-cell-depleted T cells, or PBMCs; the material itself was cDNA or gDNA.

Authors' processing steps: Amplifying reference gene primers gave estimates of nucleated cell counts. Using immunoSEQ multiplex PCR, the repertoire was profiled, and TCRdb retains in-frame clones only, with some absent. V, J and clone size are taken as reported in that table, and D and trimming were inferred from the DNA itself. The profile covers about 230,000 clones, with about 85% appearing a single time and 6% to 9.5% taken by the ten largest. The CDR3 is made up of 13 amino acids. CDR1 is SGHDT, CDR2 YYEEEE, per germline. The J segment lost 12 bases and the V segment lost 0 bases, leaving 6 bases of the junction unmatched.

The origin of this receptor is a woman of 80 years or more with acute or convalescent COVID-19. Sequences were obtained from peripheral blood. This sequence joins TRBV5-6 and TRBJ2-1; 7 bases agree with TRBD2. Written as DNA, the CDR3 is TGTGCCAGCAGCTTGGACCGGACGGGAGGGCAGTTCTTC. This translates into CASSLDRTGGQFF.